This T cell receptor (beta chain) was documented in a study of beta chain features in type 1 diabetes. Overall study results and limits: Diminished insertions and augmented deletions at VDJ junctions characterized type 1 diabetes patients. Shorter TCRB CDR3s, moderately but significantly so, marked every one of the four CD4+ subsets in Type 1 diabetes patients.

Trimming cost V 2 bases and J 4 bases, with 12 bases left between them. The CDR3 loop spans 15 amino acids. Germline CDR1 reads MNHEY; CDR2 reads SMNVEV (reference sequence). Of note for this clone: Antigen: not known.

The study reverse transcribed the entire isolated RNA, so it sequenced expressed TCRB transcripts. Libraries were prepared by immunoSEQ multiplex PCR; TCRdb keeps only in-frame clonotypes and omits some of them. The sample lists roughly 100,000 clones, roughly 28% occurring once. The chain has TRBV27 and TRBJ2-1; D may be TRBD2 (5 bases). The sequencing input was central memory CD4+ T cells from blood. This TCR derives from a woman aged 18-30 years with type 1 diabetes. Here the CDR3 reads CASSLGESRYNEQFF. The DNA of the CDR3 is TGTGCCAGCAGTTTAGGGGAGTCCCGGTACAATGAGCAGTTCTTC.